This note documents a single T cell receptor beta chain sequence. The data stem from a study of shared clonotypes between healthy human individuals. This CDR3 contains 15 residues. Trimming at V came to 0 bases and at J to 4 bases, leaving 2 bases not matched to a gene. Germline V gives CDR1 ENHRY, CDR2 SYGVKD. Profiled with immunoSEQ multiplex PCR; TCRdb holds only in-frame clones, not every one. The data hold 2 million to 2.5 million clones, with 90% to 97% observed a single time. The chain has TRBV10-3 and TRBJ2-1; TRBD2 aligns across 8 bases. Sequenced material: naive CD4+ T cells sorted from blood. Subset in this sample: CD45RA+ positively selected. This sequence was found in a man aged 18 to 35 in good health. CDR3 sequence (DNA): TGTGCCATCAGTGAGTCTGGACTAGCATACAATGAGCAGTTCTTC. Protein product: CAISESGLAYNEQFF.